The rows below give T cell receptor beta chains drawn from one sample of a study of blood T cell repertoires in COVID-19. Method: immunoSEQ multiplex PCR; TCRdb's copy keeps in-frame clones and lacks some. Altogether 90,000 or so clones are present, about 85% being singletons, with the ten largest covering approximately 3.9%. Sequencing was done on a sample of peripheral blood. The source of these receptors is a man aged 60 to 69 with acute or convalescent COVID-19. The CDR3 runs from the conserved cysteine through the conserved F or W.

TRBV6-5	CASSYGYRNYEQYF
TRBV7-2	CASSLDGTAYGYTF
TRBV9	CASSVGLVRATDTQYF
TRBV9	CASSVGASGMGNTGELFF
TRBV19	CASSLPGGDTQYF
TRBV6-2/TRBV6-3	CASSSPGLATSTDTQYF
TRBV11-2	CASSLVGAGGTDTQYF
TRBV19	CASSIGRTSGLQETQYF
TRBV7-3	CASSSFRWDRLSGANVLTF
TRBV6-5	CASSYLAKSFNEQFF
TRBV18	CASSPSGLAGGTDTQYF
TRBV30	CAWDRDINYGYTF
TRBV6-5	CASSYPDRNTEAFF
TRBV5-5	CASSLFWQGQETQYF
TRBV10-3	CAIRETGENYEQYF
TRBV5-1	CASSETWTGAGNTIYF
TRBV19	CASSIPRTSGNSYEQYF
TRBV9	CASSVRGQGRYGYTF
TRBV4-2	CASSQVRNGINNSPLHF
TRBV4-2	CASSQVDFRFTYNEQFF
TRBV6-5	CASSRDRDYAPLHF
TRBV18	CASSPEAGVAQIRSIF
TRBV7-3	CASSSRPPGGTDTQYF
TRBV13	CASSLRDSQETQYF
TRBV4-2	CASSAGRGPGANVLTF
TRBV30	CAQAGLAAETQYF
TRBV27	CATANRGNTDTQYF
TRBV11-3	CASSSTGTGHDEQYF
TRBV7-9	CASSSNSPYGYTF
TRBV6-2/TRBV6-3	CASSPLPAGEQYF